These T cell receptor beta chains were read from a single sample in a study of blood T cell repertoires in COVID-19. The protocol was immunoSEQ multiplex PCR, while the TCRdb copy is restricted to in-frame clones and leaves out a portion. The sample carries roughly 250,000 clones, approximately 80% recorded once. Sequencing was done on a sample of peripheral blood. The receptors were gathered from a woman of 80 years or more with acute or convalescent COVID-19. Each CDR3 is given with its conserved first and last residue. The D gene is left open where the match is weak. Size tells how often a clone was seen (once, few, many) or the class of an expanded clone, and some rows leave it out.

J | D | V | size | DNA | CDR3
TRBJ2-6 | - | TRBV12-3/TRBV12-4 | - | TGTGCCAGCACCCGCTCTGGGGCCAACGTCCTGACTTTC | CASTRSGANVLTF
TRBJ1-5 | TRBD1 | TRBV28 | - | TGTGCCAGCAGTTTGGCAGGGGGCAGCAATCAGCCCCAGCATTTT | CASSLAGGSNQPQHF
TRBJ2-1 | - | TRBV19 | - | TGTGCCAGTAGTATAGTGGAGGGGAATGAGCAGTTCTTC | CASSIVEGNEQFF
TRBJ2-7 | - | TRBV2 | - | TGTGCCAGCAGCAAAACAGGGATAGGGCCCTACGAGCAGTACTTC | CASSKTGIGPYEQYF
TRBJ1-2 | TRBD1 | TRBV5-1 | - | TGCGCCAGCAGCTCTACCGGGACAGGGGGCTGTTACACCTTC | CASSSTGTGGCYTF
TRBJ1-5 | TRBD1 | TRBV18 | few | TGTGCCAGCTCACAGGGACAGGGGGCAAATCAGCCCCAGCATTTT | CASSQGQGANQPQHF
TRBJ2-3 | TRBD2 | TRBV11-2 | - | TGTGCCAGCAGCCTGGGGACCGGGACTAGCGGGGAAGGCGCAGATACGCAGTATTTT | CASSLGTGTSGEGADTQYF
TRBJ2-1 | - | TRBV7-2 | - | TGTGCCAGCAGCTTAGCGGCTGGCAGCTCCTACAATGAGCAGTTCTTC | CASSLAAGSSYNEQFF
TRBJ1-1 | TRBD1 | TRBV5-1 | - | TGCGCCAGCAGCCCGGGGACAGGGAACACTGAAGCTTTCTTT | CASSPGTGNTEAFF
TRBJ1-2 | TRBD1 | TRBV9 | - | TGTGCCAGCAGCGTAGATGCAGGGGGCTATGGCTACACCTTC | CASSVDAGGYGYTF
TRBJ1-5 | - | TRBV10-2 | - | TGCGCCAGCAGTGAGTCGTGGGTGAGGGTTCGGGTCACGGATCAGCCCCAGCATTTT | CASSESWVRVRVTDQPQHF
TRBJ2-6 | - | TRBV7-2 | - | TGTGCCGGTAGCGGCCGCTCTGGGGCCAACGTCCTGACTTTC | CAGSGRSGANVLTF
TRBJ1-1 | - | TRBV6-5 | - | TGTGCCAGCAGCGGGCGGGTTGGGAACACTGAAGCTTTCTTT | CASSGRVGNTEAFF
TRBJ2-3 | TRBD2 | TRBV7-2 | - | TGTGCCAGCAGCTTAGCGGCGCTAGCGGGGGGATTCTCGGGCACAGATACGCAGTATTTT | CASSLAALAGGFSGTDTQYF
TRBJ2-1 | - | TRBV3-1/TRBV3-2 | - | TGTGCCAGCAGCCAAGAGGGAGCAGGACCCTACGTCCACTACAATGAGCAGTTCTTC | CASSQEGAGPYVHYNEQFF
TRBJ2-7 | TRBD1 | TRBV13 | - | TGTGCCAGCAGCCCCTTGGGACAGCCCTACGAGCAGTACTTC | CASSPLGQPYEQYF
TRBJ2-3 | TRBD2 | TRBV4-2 | - | TGTGCCAGCAGCCAAGGGCCCGCGGGGGGGCGGGATACGCAGTATTTT | CASSQGPAGGRDTQYF
TRBJ1-6 | TRBD1 | TRBV19 | - | TGTGCCAGTAGTGGGGGGACAGGGGTATTTTCACCCCTCCACTTT | CASSGGTGVFSPLHF
TRBJ2-4 | TRBD1 | TRBV19 | - | TGTGCCAGTAGTATCCCCCTGACAGGGGTTAAAAACATTCAGTACTTC | CASSIPLTGVKNIQYF
TRBJ2-2 | TRBD2 | TRBV28 | - | TGTGCCAGCAGTTTTGGGTCCGGGACTATTCCCCACACCGGGGAGCTGTTTTTT | CASSFGSGTIPHTGELFF
TRBJ2-2 | TRBD2 | TRBV9 | - | TGTGCCAGCAGCCCCATAGCGGGGGGGGGCACCGGGGAGCTGTTTTTT | CASSPIAGGGTGELFF
TRBJ1-5 | - | TRBV18 | few | TGTGCCAGCTCACCATCCGGGAATCAGCCCCAGCATTTT | CASSPSGNQPQHF
TRBJ2-2 | - | TRBV7-2 | - | TGTGCCAGCAGCTCGTCTCGGAACACCGGGGAGCTGTTTTTT | CASSSSRNTGELFF
TRBJ2-7 | TRBD2 | TRBV28 | - | TGTGCCAGCAGTTTACAGCCGGGACTAGCGGGGGGGCGGCCCTACGAGCAGTACTTC | CASSLQPGLAGGRPYEQYF
TRBJ2-1 | TRBD1 | TRBV27 | - | TGTGCCAGCAGTTTATTCGGGGACAGCCCCTACAATGAGCAGTTCTTC | CASSLFGDSPYNEQFF
TRBJ2-3 | TRBD1 | TRBV11-1 | - | TGTGCCAGCAGCCCCCGGGACAGGGGGCTCACAGATACGCAGTATTTT | CASSPRDRGLTDTQYF
TRBJ2-5 | TRBD2 | TRBV2 | - | TGTGCCAGCAGGCCGCTGAGGGGAGGGGAGACCCAGTACTTC | CASRPLRGGETQYF
TRBJ1-1 | - | TRBV24-1 | - | TGTGCCACCGTAGACAGGACGAACACTGAAGCTTTCTTT | CATVDRTNTEAFF
TRBJ2-7 | TRBD1 | TRBV29-1 | - | TGCAGCGTCGCTTACGGGACAGGGAGCTCCGAGCAGTACTTC | CSVAYGTGSSEQYF
TRBJ2-1 | TRBD1 | TRBV2 | - | TGTGCCAGCAGTGAAAAACAGGGGGTTTACAATGAGCAGTTCTTC | CASSEKQGVYNEQFF
TRBJ2-3 | TRBD2 | TRBV5-8 | - | TGTGCCAGCAGCCACCTGACTAGCGGGGGAACAGATACGCAGTATTTT | CASSHLTSGGTDTQYF
TRBJ1-3 | TRBD1 | TRBV18 | - | TGTGCCAGCTCACCCTCGGCAGGGGGAACTGGAAACACCATATATTTT | CASSPSAGGTGNTIYF
TRBJ1-2 | - | TRBV15 | - | TGTGCCACCAGCAGAGAAGGCAGGACTAACTATGGCTACACCTTC | CATSREGRTNYGYTF
TRBJ2-3 | TRBD1 | TRBV6-5 | - | TGTGCCAGTTGGACAGGGCTCTCTAGCACAGATACGCAGTATTTT | CASWTGLSSTDTQYF
TRBJ1-4 | - | TRBV28 | - | TGTGCCAGCAGTTTAGGCATGGAAAAACTGTTTTTT | CASSLGMEKLFF
TRBJ1-1 | TRBD1 | TRBV18 | - | TGTGCCAGCTCACGACAGGGATCCACTGAAGCTTTCTTT | CASSRQGSTEAFF
TRBJ1-6 | - | TRBV6-6 | many | TGTGCCAGCAGTTACCGACAGGCCCACCTCCACTTT | CASSYRQAHLHF
TRBJ2-1 | - | TRBV19 | once | TGTGCCAGTAGTACGTCAGGGGTTCCCTCCAATGAGCAGTTCTTC | CASSTSGVPSNEQFF
TRBJ1-1 | - | TRBV7-9 | - | TGTGCCAGCAGCCTGTCCGGGACACCGATGAACACTGAAGCTTTCTTT | CASSLSGTPMNTEAFF